This is a list of T cell receptor beta chains from one sample in a study of monozygotic twins with inflammatory bowel disease. From its re-call of the 5' RACE reads, TCRdb lists each CDR3 protein once, without DNA. The sample includes roughly 330,000 distinct CDR3 sequences. The specimen sequenced was blood. The receptors stem from a human donor with ulcerative colitis or Crohn's disease, or a healthy co-twin of an affected twin (not recorded which). Each CDR3 is given with its conserved first and last residue.

>TRBJ1-2|TRBV13
CASSGPTENYGYTF
>TRBJ2-1|TRBV6-5
CASSYPGSADNEQFF
>TRBJ1-2|TRBV25-1
CASSYIGGSYGYTF
>TRBJ2-1|TRBV7-2
CASSLGVSGYSYNEQFF
>TRBJ2-7|TRBV28
CASYGDNSYEQYF
>TRBJ1-1|TRBV7-8
CASSLIVTEAFF
>TRBJ2-5|TRBV29-1
CSVASSGGNFEETQYF
>TRBJ2-1|TRBV24-1
CATSDGVTPRNEQFF
>TRBJ1-5|TRBV7-2
CASSYRGEGQPQHF
>TRBJ1-2|TRBV6-1
CASSPPLGGAYGYTF
>TRBJ2-7|TRBV20-1
CSARLTGLRIHSYEQYF
>TRBJ2-1|TRBV19
CASSGQGYNEQFF
>TRBJ1-2|TRBV11-2
CASSLGSYRGQPNYGYTF
>TRBJ2-7|TRBV4-2
CASSQAERDRSLEQYF
>TRBJ2-1|TRBV11-2
CASSLRPGLAGDEQFF
>TRBJ2-2|TRBV27
CASSAQLTGELFF
>TRBJ1-5|TRBV20-1
CSARFQDGGNQPQHF
>TRBJ2-2|TRBV24-1
CATSARGFTGELFF
>TRBJ2-1|TRBV7-8
CASSYRLAALKGEQFF
>TRBJ1-5|TRBV5-1
CASSLEPNSNQPQHF
>TRBJ2-5|TRBV7-2
CASSFGGIWETQYF